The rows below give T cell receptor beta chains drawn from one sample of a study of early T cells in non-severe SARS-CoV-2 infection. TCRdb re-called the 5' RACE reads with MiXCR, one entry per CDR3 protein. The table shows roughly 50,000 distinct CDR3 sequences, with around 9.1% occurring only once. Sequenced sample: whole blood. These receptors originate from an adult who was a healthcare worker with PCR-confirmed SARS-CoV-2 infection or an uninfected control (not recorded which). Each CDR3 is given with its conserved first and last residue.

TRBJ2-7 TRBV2 CASSDRVTYEQYF
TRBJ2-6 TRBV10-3 CAISESRAYGANVLTF
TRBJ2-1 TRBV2 CASREIAGGHNEQFF
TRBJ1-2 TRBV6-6 CASSYGQDNYGYTF
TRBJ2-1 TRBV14 CASSPTLAGLREQFF
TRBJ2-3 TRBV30 CAWRLAGVSDTQYF
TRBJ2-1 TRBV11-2 CASSQRTTRNEQFF
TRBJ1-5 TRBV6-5 CASRTGDGQPQHF
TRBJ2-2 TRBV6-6 CASSYPEGGQLAGELFF
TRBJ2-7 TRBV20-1 CSARRPRGSSYEQYF
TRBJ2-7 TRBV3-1 CASSQGGLVFYEQYF
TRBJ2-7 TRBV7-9 CASSPGGTGGRYEQYF
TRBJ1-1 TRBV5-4 CASSSTLEAFF
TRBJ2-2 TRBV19 CASSTAVNTGELFF
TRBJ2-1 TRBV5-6 CASSSWGMNEQFF
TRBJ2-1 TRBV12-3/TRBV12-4 CASSLQRSNSEFF
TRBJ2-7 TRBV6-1 CASSEMNNPYEQYF
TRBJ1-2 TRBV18 CASSPGQGPLYGYTF
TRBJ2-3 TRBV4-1 CASSQSVSVGSTDTQYF
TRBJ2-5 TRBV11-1 CASSWGGGETQYF
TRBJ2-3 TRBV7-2 CASRSEPGSTDTQYF
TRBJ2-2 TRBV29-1 CSALLASGTITNTGELFF
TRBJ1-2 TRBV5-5 CASAPSQAYYGYTF
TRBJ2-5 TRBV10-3 CAIKPGAQETQYF
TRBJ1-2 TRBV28 CASSRRGQIYGYTF
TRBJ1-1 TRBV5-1 CASRWTVNTEAFF
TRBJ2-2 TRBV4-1 CASTRGVPGTGELFF
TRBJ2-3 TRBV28 CASSFGLAGNTDTQYF